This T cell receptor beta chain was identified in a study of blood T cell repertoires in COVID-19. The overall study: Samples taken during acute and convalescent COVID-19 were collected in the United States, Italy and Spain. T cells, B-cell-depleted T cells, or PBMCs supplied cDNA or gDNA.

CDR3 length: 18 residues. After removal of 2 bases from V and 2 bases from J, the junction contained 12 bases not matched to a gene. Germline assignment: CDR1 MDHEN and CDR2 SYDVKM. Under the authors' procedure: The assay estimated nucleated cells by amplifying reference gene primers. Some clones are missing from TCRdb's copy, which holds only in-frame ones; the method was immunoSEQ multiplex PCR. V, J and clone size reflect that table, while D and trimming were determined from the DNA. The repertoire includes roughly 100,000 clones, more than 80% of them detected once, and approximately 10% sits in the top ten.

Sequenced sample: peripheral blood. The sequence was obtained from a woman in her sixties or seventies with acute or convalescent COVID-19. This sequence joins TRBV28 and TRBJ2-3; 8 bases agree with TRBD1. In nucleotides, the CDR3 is TGTGCCAGCAGTTTACCCTCAGGACAGGGTCGACACACAGATACGCAGTATTTT. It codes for CASSLPSGQGRHTDTQYF. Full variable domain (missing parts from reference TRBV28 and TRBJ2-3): DVKVTQSSRYLVKRTGEKVFLECVQDMDHENMFWYRQDPGLGLRLIYFSYDVKMKEKGDIPEGYSVSREKKERFSLILESASTNQTSMYLCASSLPSGQGRHTDTQYFGPGTRLTVL.